This TCR beta chain was sequenced in a study of neurological immune-mediated disorders. Background on the study: Within the group of some 35 multiple sclerosis patients, around 30 were relapsing-remitting, while 3 were secondary progressive. General study points: Any association between clinical or MRI features and the multiple sclerosis repertoire cluster was absent. Among 34 multiple sclerosis patients, 18 had repertoires that phylogenetic grouping placed in one related-CDR3 cluster, a possible signature.

At least ten counts were recorded for this clonotype. Antigen: not known. The CDR3 is made up of 15 amino acids. Germline V gene lookup returns CDR1 DFQATT and CDR2 SNEGSKA (reference sequence). The germline V and J ends were trimmed by 1 base and 4 bases, with 17 bases remaining between them. 5'RACE employing 10-nucleotide random UMIs yielded the cDNA. TCRdb itself ran the 5' RACE reads through MiXCR, one entry per CDR3 protein. The profile shows some 120,000 distinct CDR3 sequences, about 3.4% of them singletons. The sequence was collected from a woman in her 30s with multiple sclerosis. The chain employs TRBV20-1 and TRBJ2-7; tentatively, D is TRBD2 (7 bases). Sequencing input: PBMCs. CDR3 region: CSARGDRGGGYEQYF. The CDR3 DNA reads as TGCAGTGCTAGAGGGGATCGAGGGGGAGGGTACGAGCAGTACTTC.